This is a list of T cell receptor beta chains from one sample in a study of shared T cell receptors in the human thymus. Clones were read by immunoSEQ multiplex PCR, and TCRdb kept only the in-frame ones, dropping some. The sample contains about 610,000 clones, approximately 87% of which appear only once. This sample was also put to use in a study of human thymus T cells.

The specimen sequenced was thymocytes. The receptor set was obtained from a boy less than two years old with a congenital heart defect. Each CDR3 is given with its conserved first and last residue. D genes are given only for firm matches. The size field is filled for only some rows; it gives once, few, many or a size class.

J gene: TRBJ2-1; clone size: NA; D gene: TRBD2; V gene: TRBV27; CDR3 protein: CASSPPSGNEQFF; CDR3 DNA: TGTGCCAGCAGTCCCCCTAGCGGGAATGAGCAGTTCTTC
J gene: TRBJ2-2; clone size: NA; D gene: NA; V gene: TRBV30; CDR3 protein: CAWNAGQGGELFF; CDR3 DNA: TGTGCCTGGAACGCAGGGCAGGGCGGGGAGCTGTTTTTT
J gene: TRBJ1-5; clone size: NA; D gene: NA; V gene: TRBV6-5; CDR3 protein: CASSVTGSNQPQHF; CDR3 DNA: TGTGCCAGCAGCGTCACGGGGAGCAATCAGCCCCAGCATTTT
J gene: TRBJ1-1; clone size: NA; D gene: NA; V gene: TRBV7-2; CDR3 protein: CASSLESRNTEAFF; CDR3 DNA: TGTGCCAGCAGCTTAGAATCGAGGAACACTGAAGCTTTCTTT
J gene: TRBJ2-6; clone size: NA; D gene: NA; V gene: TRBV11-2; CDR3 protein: CASSLCEFGANVLTF; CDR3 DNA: TGTGCCAGCAGCTTATGTGAGTTTGGGGCCAACGTCCTGACTTTC
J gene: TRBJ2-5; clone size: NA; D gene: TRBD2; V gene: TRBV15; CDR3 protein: CATSPSGGEETQYF; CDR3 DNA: TGTGCCACCAGCCCCTCGGGGGGGGAAGAGACCCAGTACTTC
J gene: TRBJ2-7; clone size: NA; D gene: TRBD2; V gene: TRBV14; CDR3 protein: CASSPRGGSSYEQYF; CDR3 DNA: TGTGCCAGCAGCCCACGGGGGGGGTCCTCCTACGAGCAGTACTTC
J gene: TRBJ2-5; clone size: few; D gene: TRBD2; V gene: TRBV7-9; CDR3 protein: CASSHGLAAQETQYF; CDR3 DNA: TGTGCCAGCAGCCACGGACTAGCCGCTCAAGAGACCCAGTACTTC
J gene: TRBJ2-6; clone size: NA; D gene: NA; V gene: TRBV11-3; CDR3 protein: CASSFYGLPGANVLTF; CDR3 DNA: TGTGCCAGCAGCTTCTATGGACTACCCGGGGCCAACGTCCTGACTTTC
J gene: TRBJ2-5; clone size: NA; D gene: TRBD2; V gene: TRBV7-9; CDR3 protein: CASSFSGTRVETQYF; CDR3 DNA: TGTGCCAGCAGCTTTTCTGGGACTAGGGTAGAGACCCAGTACTTC
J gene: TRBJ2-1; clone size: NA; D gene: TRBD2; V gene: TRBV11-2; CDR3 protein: CASSQGTSGSEDNEQFF; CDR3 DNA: TGTGCCAGCAGCCAGGGGACTAGCGGGAGTGAAGACAATGAGCAGTTCTTC
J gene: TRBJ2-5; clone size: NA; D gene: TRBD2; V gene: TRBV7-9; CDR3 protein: CASRAGLAGEKETQYF; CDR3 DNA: TGTGCCAGCAGAGCGGGACTAGCGGGAGAAAAAGAGACCCAGTACTTC
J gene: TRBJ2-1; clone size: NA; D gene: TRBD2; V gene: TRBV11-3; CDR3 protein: CASSPRTSGDDEQFF; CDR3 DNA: TGTGCCAGCAGCCCCCGGACTAGCGGGGACGATGAGCAGTTCTTC
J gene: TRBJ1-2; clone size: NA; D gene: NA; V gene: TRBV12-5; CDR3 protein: CASGLPGVANYGYTF; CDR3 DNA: TGTGCTAGTGGTTTGCCAGGGGTTGCCAACTATGGCTACACCTTC
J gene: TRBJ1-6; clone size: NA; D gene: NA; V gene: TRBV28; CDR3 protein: CASSFRGDFYNSPLHF; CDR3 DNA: TGTGCCAGCAGTTTTAGAGGGGACTTCTATAATTCACCCCTCCACTTT
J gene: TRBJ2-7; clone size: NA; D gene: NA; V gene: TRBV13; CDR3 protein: CASSFEPSYEQYF; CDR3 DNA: TGTGCCAGCAGCTTCGAGCCTTCCTACGAGCAGTACTTC
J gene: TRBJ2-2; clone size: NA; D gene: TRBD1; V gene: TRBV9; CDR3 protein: CASSAWTGGLLTGELFF; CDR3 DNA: TGTGCCAGCAGCGCTTGGACAGGGGGTTTACTCACCGGGGAGCTGTTTTTT
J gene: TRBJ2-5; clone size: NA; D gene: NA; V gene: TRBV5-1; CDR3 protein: CASSLGGGTQYF; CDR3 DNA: TGCGCCAGCAGCTTGGGGGGAGGGACCCAGTACTTC
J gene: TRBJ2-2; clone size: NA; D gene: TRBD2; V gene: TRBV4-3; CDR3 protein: CASSQELAGGNNTGELFF; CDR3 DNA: TGCGCCAGCAGCCAGGAACTAGCGGGAGGGAATAACACCGGGGAGCTGTTTTTT
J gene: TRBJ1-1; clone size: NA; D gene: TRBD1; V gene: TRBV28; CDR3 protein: CASSLGDRGVNTEAFF; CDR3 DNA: TGTGCCAGCAGTCTCGGCGACAGGGGCGTCAACACTGAAGCTTTCTTT
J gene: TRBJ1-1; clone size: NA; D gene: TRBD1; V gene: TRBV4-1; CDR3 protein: CASSQDNRGEVGTEAFF; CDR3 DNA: TGCGCCAGCAGCCAAGATAACAGGGGCGAGGTTGGCACTGAAGCTTTCTTT
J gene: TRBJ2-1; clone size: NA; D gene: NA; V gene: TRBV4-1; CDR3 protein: CASSQDKSENEQFF; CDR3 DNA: TGCGCCAGCAGCCAAGATAAATCGGAGAATGAGCAGTTCTTC
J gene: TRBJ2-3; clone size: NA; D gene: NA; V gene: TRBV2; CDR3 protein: CASSENLIGVSSTDTQYF; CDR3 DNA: TGTGCCAGCAGTGAGAATTTAATCGGGGTCTCTAGCACAGATACGCAGTATTTT
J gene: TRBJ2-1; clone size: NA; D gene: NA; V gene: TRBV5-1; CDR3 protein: CASSFGRLADYNEQFF; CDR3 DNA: TGCGCCAGCAGCTTCGGTCGCCTAGCAGACTACAATGAGCAGTTCTTC
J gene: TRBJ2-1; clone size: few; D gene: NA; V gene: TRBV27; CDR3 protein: CASSLRLGRKKYNEQFF; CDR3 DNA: TGTGCCAGCAGTTTACGGCTGGGCAGGAAGAAATACAATGAGCAGTTCTTC
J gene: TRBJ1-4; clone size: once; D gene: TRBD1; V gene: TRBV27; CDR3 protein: CASSPEGQGSDPTNEKLFF; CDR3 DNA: TGTGCCAGCAGTCCCGAGGGACAGGGTAGTGACCCAACTAATGAAAAACTGTTTTTT
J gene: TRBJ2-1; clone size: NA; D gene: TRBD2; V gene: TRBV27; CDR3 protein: CASSFLPASGRYNEQFF; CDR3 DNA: TGTGCCAGCAGTTTCCTACCTGCTAGCGGGAGGTACAATGAGCAGTTCTTC
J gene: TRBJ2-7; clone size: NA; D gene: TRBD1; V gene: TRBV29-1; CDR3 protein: CSGTRQGSGEQYF; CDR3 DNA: TGCAGCGGAACAAGACAGGGTTCGGGCGAGCAGTACTTC
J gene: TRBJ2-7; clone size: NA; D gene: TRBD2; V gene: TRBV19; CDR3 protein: CASSIGGSVGEQYF; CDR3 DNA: TGTGCCAGTAGTATTGGCGGGAGCGTTGGAGAGCAGTACTTC
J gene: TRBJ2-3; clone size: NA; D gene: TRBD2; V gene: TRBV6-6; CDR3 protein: CASRGKREKIDTQYF; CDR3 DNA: TGTGCCAGCAGGGGCAAGCGGGAGAAGATAGATACGCAGTATTTT
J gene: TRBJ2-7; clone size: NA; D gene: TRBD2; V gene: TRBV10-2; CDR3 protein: CAIAGLAGERAYEQYF; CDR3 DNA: TGCGCCATCGCGGGACTAGCGGGAGAAAGGGCGTACGAGCAGTACTTC
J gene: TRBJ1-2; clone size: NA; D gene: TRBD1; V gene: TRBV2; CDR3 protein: CASSEKSAGGNYGYTF; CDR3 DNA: TGTGCCAGCAGTGAGAAGTCTGCAGGGGGCAACTATGGCTACACCTTC
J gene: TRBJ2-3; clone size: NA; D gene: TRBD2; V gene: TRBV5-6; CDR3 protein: CASSLVSPRAGVWNTQYF; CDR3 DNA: TGTGCCAGCAGCTTGGTTTCACCCCGGGCGGGAGTTTGGAATACGCAGTATTTT
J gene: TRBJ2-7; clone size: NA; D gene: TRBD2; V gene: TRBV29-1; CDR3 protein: CSGGSGTNEQYF; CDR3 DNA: TGCAGCGGCGGTAGCGGGACCAACGAGCAGTACTTC
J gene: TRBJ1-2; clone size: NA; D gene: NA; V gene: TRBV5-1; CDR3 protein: CASSSRDGYGYTF; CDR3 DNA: TGCGCCAGCAGCTCCAGGGATGGCTATGGCTACACCTTC
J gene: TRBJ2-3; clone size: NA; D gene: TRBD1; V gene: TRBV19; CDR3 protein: CASRTTGALTDTQYF; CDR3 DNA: TGTGCCAGTAGGACGACAGGGGCCCTCACAGATACGCAGTATTTT
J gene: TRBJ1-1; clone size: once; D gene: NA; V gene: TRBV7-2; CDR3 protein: CASNVDGLTHEAFF; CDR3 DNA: TGTGCCAGCAATGTAGACGGACTGACCCATGAAGCTTTCTTT
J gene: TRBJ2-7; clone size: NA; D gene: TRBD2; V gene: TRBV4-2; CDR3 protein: CASSRTSGVSYEQYF; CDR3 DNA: TGTGCCAGCAGCCGGACTAGCGGGGTGTCCTACGAGCAGTACTTC
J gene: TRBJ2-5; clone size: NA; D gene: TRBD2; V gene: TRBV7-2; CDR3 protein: CASRGSGSKTQYF; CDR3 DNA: TGTGCCAGCAGGGGTAGCGGGAGCAAGACCCAGTACTTC
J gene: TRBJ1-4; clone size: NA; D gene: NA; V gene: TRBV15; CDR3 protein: CATSRSINATNEKLFF; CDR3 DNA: TGTGCCACCAGCAGAAGCATCAACGCAACTAATGAAAAACTGTTTTTT
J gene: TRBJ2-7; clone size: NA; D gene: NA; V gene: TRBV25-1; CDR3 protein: CASSVGAGTDHEQYF; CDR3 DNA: TGTGCCAGCAGTGTTGGGGCGGGGACGGACCACGAGCAGTACTTC
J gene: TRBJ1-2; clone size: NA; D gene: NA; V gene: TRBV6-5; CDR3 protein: CASSYRTAYGYTF; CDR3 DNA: TGTGCCAGCAGTTATCGGACAGCGTATGGCTACACCTTC
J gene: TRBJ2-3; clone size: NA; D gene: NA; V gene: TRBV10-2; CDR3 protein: CASSDLVFGTDTQYF; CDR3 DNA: TGCGCCAGCAGTGATCTTGTTTTTGGCACAGATACGCAGTATTTT
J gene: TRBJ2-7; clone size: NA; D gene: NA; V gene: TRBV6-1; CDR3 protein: CASSEAVEIYEQYF; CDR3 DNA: TGTGCCAGCAGTGAAGCTGTGGAGATCTACGAGCAGTACTTC
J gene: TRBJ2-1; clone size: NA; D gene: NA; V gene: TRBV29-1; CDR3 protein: CSVEDPQAGGFSSYNEQFF; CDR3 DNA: TGCAGCGTTGAAGACCCGCAAGCGGGTGGATTTAGCTCCTACAATGAGCAGTTCTTC
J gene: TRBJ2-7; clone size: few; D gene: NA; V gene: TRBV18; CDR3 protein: CASSATASRVYEQYF; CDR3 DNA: TGTGCCAGCTCAGCGACGGCTAGCCGGGTCTACGAGCAGTACTTC
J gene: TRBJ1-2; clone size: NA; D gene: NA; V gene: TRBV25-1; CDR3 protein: CASPMGRGADNYGYTF; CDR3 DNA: TGTGCCAGCCCGATGGGGAGGGGAGCGGATAACTATGGCTACACCTTC
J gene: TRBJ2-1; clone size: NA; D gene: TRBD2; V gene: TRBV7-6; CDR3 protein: CASSLSGLAWEPYNEQFF; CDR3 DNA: TGTGCCAGCAGCCTAAGCGGACTAGCGTGGGAGCCCTACAATGAGCAGTTCTTC
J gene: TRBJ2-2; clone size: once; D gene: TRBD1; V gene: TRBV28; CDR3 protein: CASSLTRGRGRTGELFF; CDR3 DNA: TGTGCCAGCAGTCTGACCCGCGGCAGGGGGCGCACCGGGGAGCTGTTTTTT
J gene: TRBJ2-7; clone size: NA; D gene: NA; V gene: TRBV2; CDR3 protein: CASSVVAGSCEQYF; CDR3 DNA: TGTGCCAGCAGTGTTGTCGCCGGGAGCTGCGAGCAGTACTTC
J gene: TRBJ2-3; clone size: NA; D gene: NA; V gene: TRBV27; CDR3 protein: CASSLKRAGKVDTQYF; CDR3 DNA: TGTGCCAGCAGTTTAAAGCGGGCAGGGAAGGTAGATACGCAGTATTTT
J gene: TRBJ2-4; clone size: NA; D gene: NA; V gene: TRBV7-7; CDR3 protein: CASSLDRKVKNIQYF; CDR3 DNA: TGTGCTAGCAGCTTAGACAGGAAGGTCAAAAACATTCAGTACTTC
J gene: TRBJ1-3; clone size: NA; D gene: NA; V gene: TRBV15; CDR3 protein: CATSRDFGEPGNTIYF; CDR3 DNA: TGTGCCACCAGCAGAGATTTCGGGGAGCCTGGAAACACCATATATTTT